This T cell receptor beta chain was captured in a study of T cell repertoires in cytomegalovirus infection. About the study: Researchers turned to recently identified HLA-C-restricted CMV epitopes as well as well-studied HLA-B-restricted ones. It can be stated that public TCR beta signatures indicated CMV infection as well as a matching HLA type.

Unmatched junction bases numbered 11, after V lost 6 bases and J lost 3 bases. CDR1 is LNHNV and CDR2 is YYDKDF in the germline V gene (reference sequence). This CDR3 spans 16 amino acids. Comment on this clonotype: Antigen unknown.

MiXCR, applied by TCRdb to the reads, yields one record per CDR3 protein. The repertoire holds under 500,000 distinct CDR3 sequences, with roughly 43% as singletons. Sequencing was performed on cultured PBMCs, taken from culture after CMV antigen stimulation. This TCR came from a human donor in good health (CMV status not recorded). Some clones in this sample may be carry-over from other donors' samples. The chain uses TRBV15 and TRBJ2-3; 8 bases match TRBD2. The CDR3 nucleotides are TGTGCCACCAGGGGCCCAGGGCGGGAGGAAACAGATACGCAGTATTTT. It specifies CATRGPGREETDTQYF.